Following are 32 T cell receptor beta chains from one sample sequenced in a study of T cells in Graves' hyperthyroidism and ophthalmopathy (dated by TCRdb to the late 2010s). The library came from multiplex PCR. Sequenced using an Illumina HiSeq 2000. TCR beta CDR3 regions were amplified from RNA transcripts. The first round of RT-PCR for the TCR CDR3 was performed with the HTBI primer set and the Qiagen OneStep RT-PCR kit. In-frame beta chains were kept once TCRdb had trimmed the public reads at Q25 with fastp and called clones with MiXCR. One record per CDR3 amino acid sequence lists the most common genes and DNA. This sample holds over 400,000 distinct CDR3 sequences; roughly 22% were observed only once. Of the sample, under 55% falls within the top ten clones. Input material: blood. Receptor source: a woman aged 70 to 79 with Graves' ophthalmopathy.

The table lists this clonotype with a few counts. The genes are TRBV20-1 and TRBJ1-6; D is unclear. V lost 4 bases and J lost 7, with 17 bases in between. The germline CDR1 and CDR2 sequences are DFQATT and SNEGSKA (reference sequence). The CDR3 is made up of 15 amino acids. The CDR3 nucleotides are TGCAGTGCTACTCGACGCCTCGTCCCCAATTCACCCCTCCACTTT. Translated, it gives CSATRRLVPNSPLHF.

At least ten counts were recorded for this clonotype. The chain couples TRBV2 to TRBJ1-2, with D possibly being TRBD1 (6 bases). CDR3 length: 13 amino acids. Per germline, CDR1 SNHLY and CDR2 FYNNEI. Deletions cut 1 base from V and 6 bases from J, with 9 bases between. In DNA form, the CDR3 reads TGTGCCAGCAGTGAAGGGGGGGCAGATGGCTACACCTTC. It translates to CASSEGGADGYTF.

This clonotype showed up just a few times. This chain links TRBV7-2 with TRBJ2-3; D gene unclear. Germline assignment: CDR1 SGHTA and CDR2 FQGNSA. The CDR3 consists of 15 residues. Between the trimmed V and J ends, which lost 0 bases and 0 bases, there was a span of 7 bases. The CDR3 DNA sequence: TGTGCCAGCAGCTTAGCACAGCTAAGCACAGATACGCAGTATTTT. Translating gives CASSLAQLSTDTQYF.

For the CDR3, the DNA is TGTGCCAGCAGCTTAGCGGGGACAAGCTCTGGGGCCAACGTCCTGACTTTC. Its protein is CASSLAGTSSGANVLTF. The chain employs TRBV7-2 and TRBJ2-6; tentatively, D is TRBD1 (6 bases). The CDR3 consists of 17 residues. Germline V gene data show CDR1 as SGHTA and CDR2 as FQGNSA. V dropped 0 bases and J dropped 0 bases, with 9 bases sitting between them.

The table lists this clonotype with many counts. This chain connects TRBV11-2 to TRBJ2-7; 7 bases line up with TRBD2. Per germline, CDR1 SGHAT and CDR2 FQNNGV. The CDR3 is 14 residues long. J gave up 1 base and V 1 base, and 1 base lay outside the gene matches. CDR3: CASSLVRGSYEQYF. In DNA form, the CDR3 reads TGTGCCAGCAGCTTAGTGCGGGGGTCCTACGAGCAGTACTTC.

The chain has TRBV2 and TRBJ2-1; no definite D call. The germline V gene has CDR1 SNHLY and CDR2 FYNNEI. The CDR3 is 15 residues long. V lost 3 bases and J 0 bases, leaving 9 bases between the germline ends. The CDR3 is CASSDTVGSYNEQFF. CDR3 nucleotide sequence: TGTGCCAGCAGTGACACCGTGGGCTCCTACAATGAGCAGTTCTTC.

This clonotype came up a few times. The rearrangement links TRBV6-2 or TRBV6-3 to TRBJ2-3; D ambiguous. Trimming pared 2 bases from V and 0 bases from J, leaving 9 bases between. This CDR3 spans 15 amino acids. Germline values: CDR1 MNHEY, CDR2 SVGEGT. Here the CDR3 DNA reads TGTGCCAGCAGTTACGACTCATCTAGCACAGATACGCAGTATTTT. This gives the protein CASSYDSSSTDTQYF.

CDR3 sequence reads: CASSLLSGNTIYF. CDR3 in DNA: TGTGCCAGCAGTCTACTCAGTGGAAACACCATATATTTT. The gene calls are TRBV14 and TRBJ1-3; no definite D call. Trimming took 6 bases from V and 3 from J, leaving 9 bases between them. Germline V gene sequence: CDR1 SGHDN, CDR2 FVKESK. This CDR3 contains 13 residues.

This clonotype was observed a handful of times. The chain combines TRBV28 with TRBJ2-7, with D unclear. CDR3 length: 13 amino acids. The V gene lost 1 base and the J gene lost 6 bases, with 10 bases spanning the gap. Germline V CDR1 and CDR2: MDHEN, SYDVKM. In DNA, the CDR3 is TGTGCCAGCAGTTTATACCAGTTTCGCGAGCAGTACTTC. This gives the protein CASSLYQFREQYF. Looking up the rest from reference TRBV28 and TRBJ2-7 gives the full variable domain: DVKVTQSSRYLVKRTGEKVFLECVQDMDHENMFWYRQDPGLGLRLIYFSYDVKMKEKGDIPEGYSVSREKKERFSLILESASTNQTSMYLCASSLYQFREQYFGPGTRLTVT.

The chain links TRBV6-1 to TRBJ2-7; TRBD2 might be the D (6 bases). This CDR3 region has 14 residues. Germline CDR1 reads MNHNS; CDR2 reads SASEGT. Deletions cut 3 bases from V and 4 bases from J, with 13 bases between. CDR3: CASSESGGWYEQYF. CDR3 bases: TGTGCCAGCAGTGAGAGTGGGGGGTGGTACGAGCAGTACTTC.

This clonotype was picked up many times. This chain connects TRBV6-1 to TRBJ2-2; tentative D call: TRBD2 (5 bases). V was clipped by 5 bases and J by 4 bases, with 14 bases between them. CDR3 size: 15 residues. Germline CDR1 is MNHNS and CDR2 is SASEGT. In DNA, the CDR3 is TGTGCCAGCAGTCTACAACCGAGGGTCACCGGGGAGCTGTTTTTT. Protein: CASSLQPRVTGELFF.

This clonotype turned up a few times. V gene TRBV19 combines with J gene TRBJ2-5, with 15 bases fitting TRBD2. The J segment lost 4 bases and the V segment lost 6 bases, leaving 3 bases of the junction unmatched. Looked up from germline, CDR1 is LNHDA and CDR2 is SQIVND (reference sequence). The CDR3 loop spans 15 amino acids. CDR3 in amino acids: CASRMGLAGGETQYF. The CDR3 DNA reads as TGTGCCAGTAGGATGGGACTAGCGGGAGGAGAGACCCAGTACTTC.

This clonotype appeared a few times. The chain recombines TRBV28 with TRBJ2-3, with 8 positions matching TRBD1. The V gene end was trimmed by 7 bases and the J gene end by 1 base; junction bases not matched to a gene: 10. CDR3 length: 16 residues. Germline V gene lookup returns CDR1 MDHEN and CDR2 SYDVKM. Here the CDR3 DNA reads TGTGCCAGCAATCCCAGGGGGCTAAGTGGCACAGATACGCAGTATTTT. Amino acids: CASNPRGLSGTDTQYF.

This clonotype was detected only a few times. The rearrangement links TRBV20-1 to TRBJ1-5; D is possibly TRBD1 (5 bases). CDR1 and CDR2 (germline): DFQATT, SNEGSKA (reference sequence). The CDR3 has 15 residues. The V end lost 1 base, the J end lost 4 bases, and 14 bases lay between the germline ends. The CDR3 DNA reads TGCAGTGCTAGAGCGGAGGGGTGGAGAAATCAGCCCCAGCATTTT. Amino acid sequence: CSARAEGWRNQPQHF.

This clonotype was found a few times. This sequence joins TRBV12-3 or TRBV12-4 and TRBJ2-1; D is possibly TRBD1 (5 bases). The V end lost 6 bases, the J end lost 8 bases, and 11 bases lay between the germline ends. The CDR3 sequence is 12 residues long. This CDR3 is CASRAGSDEQFF. The CDR3 nucleotides read TGTGCCAGCAGAGCAGGGTCCGATGAGCAGTTCTTC.

This clonotype showed up many times. The chain uses TRBV7-2 and TRBJ2-2; D not certain. V was shortened by 1 base and J by 0 bases, with 3 bases between the two germline ends. The CDR3 contains 14 residues. CDR1 and CDR2 (germline): SGHTA, FQGNSA. Written as DNA, the CDR3 is TGTGCCAGCAGCTTAGACCCGAACACCGGGGAGCTGTTTTTT. Translated, it gives CASSLDPNTGELFF. Full variable domain (outside the CDR3, taken from reference TRBV7-2 and TRBJ2-2): GAGVSQSPSNKVTEKGKDVELRCDPISGHTALYWYRQSLGQGLEFLIYFQGNSAPDKSGLPSDRFSAERTGGSVSTLTIQRTQQEDSAVYLCASSLDPNTGELFFGEGSRLTVL.

This clonotype was detected ten times or more. This chain connects TRBV30 to TRBJ2-5; D may be TRBD1 or TRBD2 (5 bases each). This CDR3 is built from 14 residues. V was clipped by 2 bases and J by 1 base, with 11 bases between them. In germline, CDR1 is GTSNPN, CDR2 SVGIG (reference sequence). The CDR3 coding sequence is TGTGCCTGGAGTATAGCCGGGACCCAAGAGACCCAGTACTTC. Its protein product is CAWSIAGTQETQYF. The complete variable domain, with remaining parts taken from reference TRBV30 and TRBJ2-5, reads SQTIHQWPATLVQPVGSPLSLECTVEGTSNPNLYWYRQAAGRGLQLLFYSVGIGQISSEVPQNLSASRPQDRQFILSSKKLLLSDSGFYLCAWSIAGTQETQYFGPGTRLLVL.

This chain uses TRBV6-9 with TRBJ1-1; 12 bases line up with TRBD1. CDR1 and CDR2 from the germline V gene are MNHGY and SVAAGI. The V and J ends lost 4 bases and 3 bases, in that order; junction bases with no gene match: 6. CDR3 length: 16 residues. The CDR3 DNA reads as TGTGCCAGCAGTTTATTCTGGGACAGGGGGCACACTGAAGCTTTCTTT. Protein: CASSLFWDRGHTEAFF.

For this clonotype: Given a much more abundant clone one base away, this may be a read error. This sequence joins TRBV28 and TRBJ2-1; TRBD2 agrees at 9 bases. From germline, CDR1 is MDHEN and CDR2 SYDVKM. The J segment lost 12 bases and the V segment lost 7 bases, leaving 10 bases of the junction unmatched. The CDR3 contains 13 residues. In DNA form, the CDR3 reads TGTGCCAGCAAGGCTAGCGGGACCGATGGGCAGTTCTTC. Translated: CASKASGTDGQFF.

This clonotype was seen only a few times. The chain carries TRBV5-6 and TRBJ2-1; D unclear. This CDR3 comprises 12 residues. Trimming took off 4 bases at V and 10 bases at J, with 12 bases between the two ends. Germline loops: CDR1 SGHDT, CDR2 YYEEEE. CDR3 DNA: TGTGCCAGCAGCCCGGAACGGCTGGAGCAGTTCTTC. Translation gives CASSPERLEQFF.

This clonotype was observed a handful of times. Since a much larger clone is just one base distant, this may be a read error. The chain has TRBV12-3 or TRBV12-4 and TRBJ2-1; 9 nucleotides line up with TRBD2. V lost 7 bases, J lost 5 bases, and 9 bases stayed unmatched. CDR3 length equals 15 residues. The CDR3 DNA follows: TGTGCCAGCACCCAAGCTAGCGGGATGCACAATGAGCAGTTCTTC. It specifies CASTQASGMHNEQFF.

Concerning this clonotype: A read error may be the cause here, since a much bigger clone is one base away. The chain joins TRBV20-1 to TRBJ2-7; tentative D call: TRBD2 (5 bases). The CDR3 totals 13 residues. From germline, CDR1 is DFQATT and CDR2 SNEGSKA (reference sequence). CDR3 DNA: TGCAGTACTAGAACCCCCGAACTTTCCGAGCAGTACTTC. Translated: CSTRTPELSEQYF.

A remark on this clonotype: This may be a read error, as it is one base from a much larger clone. The chain recombines TRBV11-3 with TRBJ2-3, with 7 bases aligning to TRBD2. The CDR3 runs to 14 residues. Germline-derived CDR1 and CDR2 are SGHNT and YENEEA. The CDR3 bases are TGTGCCGGCAGCTTAGACGGGAGGTCAGATACGCAGTATTTT. It yields the protein CAGSLDGRSDTQYF.

This clonotype was recorded a few times. The V and J genes are TRBV30 and TRBJ2-7; D remains ambiguous. The V end was cut by 0 bases, the J end by 0 bases, with 9 bases between. The length of the CDR3 is 14 residues. Germline-derived CDR1 and CDR2 are GTSNPN and SVGIG (reference sequence). For the CDR3, the DNA is TGTGCCTGGAGTGTGATCCCGTACTCCTACGAGCAGTACTTC. Encoded protein: CAWSVIPYSYEQYF.

This clonotype was picked up a small number of times. This chain uses TRBV6-1 with TRBJ2-4, with D hard to call. The CDR3 covers 15 residues. The V gene lost 6 bases and the J gene lost 3 bases, with 15 bases spanning the gap. Looked up from germline, CDR1 is MNHNS and CDR2 is SASEGT. The CDR3 loop reads CASSLSQGLKNIQYF. CDR3 bases: TGTGCCAGCAGCCTCTCACAAGGCCTCAAAAACATTCAGTACTTC.

This clonotype showed up just a few times. This rearrangement joins TRBV9 to TRBJ2-3, with D uncertain. V gave up 4 bases and J gave up 1 base, with 10 bases separating them. This CDR3 has 14 residues. CDR1 is SGDLS and CDR2 is YYNGEE in the germline V gene. The DNA for the CDR3 is TGTGCCAGCAGCTCCGCGCACGGCACAGATACGCAGTATTTT. Residues: CASSSAHGTDTQYF.

This chain uses TRBV7-3 with TRBJ1-4; maybe TRBD1 (6 bases). Trimming took off 3 bases at V and 8 bases at J, with 13 bases between the two ends. The germline CDR1 and CDR2 sequences are SGHTA and FQGTGA. The CDR3 covers 14 residues. CDR3 nucleotides: TGTGCCAGCAGCTTTACAGGGCCAAAGGAAAAACTGTTTTTT. Its translation: CASSFTGPKEKLFF.

This clonotype was seen at least ten times. The chain is built from TRBV6-2 or TRBV6-3 and TRBJ1-5; D is undetermined. The V end lost 2 bases, the J end lost 6 bases, and 8 bases lay between the germline ends. There are 13 residues in the CDR3. CDR1 and CDR2 (germline): MNHEY, SVGEGT. CDR3 DNA sequence: TGTGCCAGCAGTTACGCGGGGATTCAGCCCCAGCATTTT. Its protein is CASSYAGIQPQHF.

The chain couples TRBV7-9 to TRBJ2-3, with TRBD2 matching 7 bases. The J segment lost 0 bases and the V segment lost 5 bases, leaving 11 bases of the junction unmatched. Looked up from germline, CDR1 is SEHNR and CDR2 is FQNEAQ (reference sequence). The CDR3 has 17 amino acids. CDR3 nucleotide sequence: TGTGCCAGCAGCCTGGGGGGAGGTAGCGGGAGCACAGATACGCAGTATTTT. Encoded protein: CASSLGGGSGSTDTQYF.

V usage is TRBV15 and J usage is TRBJ1-5; the D is unclear. Per the germline V gene, CDR1 is LNHNV and CDR2 is YYDKDF (reference sequence). This CDR3 spans 12 amino acids. The V end was cut by 3 bases, the J end by 7 bases, with 7 bases between. This CDR3 is CATSSDQQPQHF. Written as DNA, the CDR3 is TGTGCCACCAGCAGTGATCAGCAGCCCCAGCATTTT. Full variable domain (rest looked up from reference TRBV15 and TRBJ1-5): DAMVIQNPRYQVTQFGKPVTLSCSQTLNHNVMYWYQQKSSQAPKLLFHYYDKDFNNEADTPDNFQSRRPNTSFCFLDIRSPGLGDTAMYLCATSSDQQPQHFGDGTRLSIL.

The V gene is TRBV7-2, the J gene TRBJ1-2; TRBD1 is a possible D gene (5 bases). Trimming took 7 bases from V and 8 from J, leaving 17 bases between them. The CDR3 covers 13 residues. The germline gives CDR1 SGHTA, CDR2 FQGNSA. The chain's CDR3 is CASTEAGIGGYTF. The CDR3 bases are TGTGCCAGCACCGAAGCAGGGATAGGGGGCTACACCTTC.

This clonotype was seen at least ten times. The chain couples TRBV7-3 to TRBJ2-3, with a tentative D call TRBD1 (6 bases). CDR1 SGHTA and CDR2 FQGTGA come from the germline V gene. V gave up 0 bases and J gave up 2 bases, with 9 bases separating them. The CDR3 contains 15 residues. DNA of the CDR3: TGTGCCAGCAGCTTAACCGGGACAAACACAGATACGCAGTATTTT. This encodes CASSLTGTNTDTQYF. Filled out from reference TRBV7-3 and TRBJ2-3, the complete variable domain reads GAGVSQTPSNKVTEKGKYVELRCDPISGHTALYWYRQSLGQGPEFLIYFQGTGAADDSGLPNDRFFAVRPEGSVSTLKIQRTERGDSAVYLCASSLTGTNTDTQYFGPGTRLTVL.